These 9 T cell receptor beta chains share one sample of origin, sequenced in a study of CXCR3-negative and CXCR3-positive naive CD8 T cells. TRB cDNA libraries were made by UMI-labeled 5' RACE. TCRdb reprocessed the 5' RACE reads; each CDR3 protein has one entry and no DNA is given. The sample table includes about 98,000 distinct CDR3 sequences. General study results and limits: TRB CDR3 hydrophobicity was greater in CXCR3-positive naive cells than in CXCR3-negative naive cells.

What these receptors recognize is not known. The sample was naive CXCR3+ CD8+ T cells from blood. Subset reported: CD45RO-CCR7+CD27+CD95- naive CD8+ T cells expressing CXCR3 (TNR3+). All receptors come from a human donor in good health. Some clones in this sample may be carry-over from other donors' samples.

The chain links TRBV28 to TRBJ2-3. The CDR3 runs 15 residues. Germline lookup yields CDR1 MDHEN and CDR2 SYDVKM. CDR3 residues: CASSPETRTLDTQYF.

This rearrangement joins TRBV14 to TRBJ2-6; TCRdb indicates TRBD1, and absent DNA this call remains unverified. The CDR3 spans 19 residues. From germline, CDR1 is SGHDN and CDR2 FVKESK. The CDR3 sequence is CASSPKDRDYLSGANVLTF. The full variable domain, completed using reference TRBV14 and TRBJ2-6, is EAGVTQFPSHSVIEKGQTVTLRCDPISGHDNLYWYRRVMGKEIKFLLHFVKESKQDESGMPNNRFLAERTGGTYSTLKVQPAELEDSGVYFCASSPKDRDYLSGANVLTFGAGSRLTVL.

The V and J genes are TRBV5-1 and TRBJ2-7. The CDR3 length is 14 residues. The germline V gene encodes CDR1 SGHRS and CDR2 YFSETQ. CDR3: CASSLAEGSYEQYF.

The V gene is TRBV25-1, the J gene TRBJ2-7. Germline loops: CDR1 MGHDK, CDR2 SYGVNS. The CDR3 is made up of 14 amino acids. The CDR3 spells CASSELAAEYEQYF.

The rearrangement uses TRBV5-1 and TRBJ1-1; TCRdb's assignment of TRBD1 cannot be checked, as there is no DNA. The CDR3 has 15 residues. Germline values: CDR1 SGHRS, CDR2 YFSETQ. CDR3 amino acids: CASSLLQGRNTEAFF.

The chain recombines TRBV28 with TRBJ2-5; absent DNA, TCRdb's TRBD1 call cannot be checked. The CDR3 contains 15 residues. Germline CDR1 reads MDHEN; CDR2 reads SYDVKM. Here the CDR3 reads CASSPSRLPGETQYF.

V is TRBV6-2 or TRBV6-3 and J is TRBJ2-7; TCRdb picks TRBD2, but there is no DNA to check that call. The CDR3 runs to 12 residues. Germline V gives CDR1 MNHEY, CDR2 SVGEGT. This CDR3 reads CASSALAEEQYF.

The chain combines TRBV20-1 with TRBJ1-1; TCRdb picks TRBD1, but there is no DNA to check that call. The CDR3 spans 15 residues. CDR1 is DFQATT and CDR2 is SNEGSKA in the germline V gene (reference sequence). The CDR3 is CSARDLTAGDTEAFF.

V gene TRBV20-1 combines with J gene TRBJ2-1; TCRdb names TRBD1, which stays unverified in the absence of DNA. The CDR3 extends over 15 amino acids. From germline, CDR1 is DFQATT and CDR2 SNEGSKA (reference sequence). CDR3 amino acids: CSASRRGQIYNEQFF.